The 31 T cell receptor beta chains below come from one sample, sequenced in a study of cytotoxic CD8 clonotypes in ibrutinib-treated CLL. Assay used: immunoSEQ multiplex PCR; TCRdb lists only in-frame clones, some missing. The sample shows tens of thousands of clones, around 60% of them seen only once. The sequenced sample was PBMCs, obtained after 24 months of ibrutinib treatment. All receptors derive from a human donor with chronic lymphocytic leukemia.

The chain links TRBV7-2 to TRBJ2-2, with no clear D. Germline-derived CDR1 and CDR2 are SGHTA and FQGNSA. V lost 1 base, J lost 6 bases, and 12 bases lay in between. The CDR3 is made up of 15 amino acids. The CDR3 loop is CASSLDRSSAGELFF. DNA of the CDR3: TGTGCCAGCAGCTTAGATCGCTCCTCCGCCGGGGAGCTGTTTTTT.

The chain is built from TRBV20-1 and TRBJ2-7; D perhaps matches TRBD2 (6 bases). V was shortened by 5 bases and J by 4 bases, with 9 bases between the two germline ends. Germline V CDR1 and CDR2: DFQATT, SNEGSKA (reference sequence). The CDR3 spans 11 residues. The CDR3 loop is CSARLGYEQYV. The CDR3 DNA reads TGCAGTGCTCGACTAGGTTACGAGCAGTACGTC.

This clone was seen repeatedly, ten times or more. This rearrangement joins TRBV6-6 to TRBJ2-5; 9 positions agree with TRBD1. CDR3 length: 15 amino acids. V dropped 8 bases and J dropped 5; count of bases not matched to a gene: 12. Germline values: CDR1 MNHNY, CDR2 SVGAGI (reference sequence). CDR3 in DNA: TGTGCCAGCCGTGCCGGGACAGGGAGGTTTGAGACCCAGTACTTC. Its protein product is CASRAGTGRFETQYF.

V usage is TRBV5-1 and J usage is TRBJ2-3, with D maybe TRBD2 (6 bases). This CDR3 has 15 amino acids. V lost 1 base to trimming and J lost 3 bases, with 12 bases between them. Germline loops: CDR1 SGHRS, CDR2 YFSETQ. CDR3: CASSLTGGRTDTQYF. CDR3 coding DNA: TGCGCCAGCAGCTTGACCGGGGGAAGGACAGATACGCAGTATTTT.

The chain recombines TRBV5-1 with TRBJ2-3; D is ambiguous. The CDR3 consists of 13 residues. The V end was cut by 5 bases, the J end by 3 bases, with 10 bases between. Per germline, CDR1 SGHRS and CDR2 YFSETQ. The CDR3 DNA follows: TGCGCCAGCAGATCTTTCATAACAGATACGCAGTATTTT. As protein: CASRSFITDTQYF.

This clone was counted a few times. V gene TRBV2 combines with J gene TRBJ1-2; D not certain. The CDR3 sequence is 13 residues long. Germline V lookup: CDR1 SNHLY, CDR2 FYNNEI. The germline V and J ends were trimmed by 3 bases and 5 bases, with 10 bases remaining between them. The CDR3 protein is CASSDGSGYGYTF. CDR3 nucleotides: TGTGCCAGCAGTGATGGCAGTGGATATGGCTACACCTTC. Full variable domain (rest looked up from reference TRBV2 and TRBJ1-2): EPEVTQTPSHQVTQMGQEVILRCVPISNHLYFYWYRQILGQKVEFLVSFYNNEISEKSEIFDDQFSVERPDGSNFTLKIRSTKLEDSAMYFCASSDGSGYGYTFGSGTRLTVV.

This clone was seen more than once but under ten times. This sequence joins TRBV5-4 and TRBJ2-1, with 11 bases lining up with TRBD2. Germline V CDR1 and CDR2: SGHNT, YYREEE (reference sequence). The CDR3 has 15 residues. V was pared by 4 bases and J by 5 bases, with 5 bases of the junction left unmatched. CDR3 DNA sequence: TGTGCCAGCAGCCCGGGACTAGCGGTTAACAATGAGCAGTTCTTC. The encoded protein is CASSPGLAVNNEQFF.

The CDR3, as DNA: TGTGCCAGCAGCTTAGGCAGGGGGCCTCAGCCCCAGCATTTT. Encoded protein: CASSLGRGPQPQHF. This rearrangement joins TRBV7-8 to TRBJ1-5; 8 bases agree with TRBD1. The length of the CDR3 is 14 residues. CDR1 SGHVS and CDR2 FQNEAQ come from the germline V gene. V gave up 1 base and J gave up 6 bases; unmatched junction bases: 2.

The V and J genes are TRBV9 and TRBJ1-5; D gene ambiguous. V lost 8 bases and J lost 4, with 19 bases in between. The CDR3 totals 15 residues. CDR1 and CDR2 from the germline V gene are SGDLS and YYNGEE. The CDR3 sequence is CASFPHPSVNQPQHF. In nucleotides, the CDR3 is TGTGCCAGTTTTCCCCACCCCAGCGTAAATCAGCCCCAGCATTTT.

This clone has a handful of counts. The chain couples TRBV6-5 to TRBJ1-3, with D unresolved. CDR1 is MNHEY and CDR2 is SVGAGI in the germline V gene. V lost 2 bases to trimming and J lost 0 bases, with 5 bases between them. The CDR3 runs to 14 residues. The CDR3 sequence is CASSYTLSGNTIYF. For the CDR3, the DNA is TGTGCCAGCAGTTACACCCTCTCTGGAAACACCATATATTTT.

The rearrangement links TRBV13 to TRBJ2-1; tentatively, D is TRBD1 or TRBD2 (6 bases each). Germline assignment: CDR1 PRHDT and CDR2 FYEKMQ (reference sequence). Deletions cut 10 bases from V and 4 bases from J, with 17 bases between. The CDR3 has 14 amino acids. CDR3 protein: CATFSRGQYNEQFF. CDR3 sequence (DNA): TGTGCCACCTTTTCTCGGGGGCAGTACAATGAGCAGTTCTTC.

This clone was observed a handful of times. The V gene is TRBV7-9, the J gene TRBJ1-5; the match to TRBD1 covers 7 bases. CDR1 and CDR2 from the germline V gene are SEHNR and FQNEAQ (reference sequence). The CDR3 consists of 14 residues. The J segment lost 5 bases and the V segment lost 0 bases, leaving 1 base of the junction unmatched. The CDR3 DNA follows: TGTGCCAGCAGCTTAGCAGGGGGCTATCAGCCCCAGCATTTT. Its translation is CASSLAGGYQPQHF.

This clone has more than one count but fewer than ten. J is TRBJ1-2 and V is TRBV11-2; D is unresolved. CDR1 and CDR2 (germline): SGHAT, FQNNGV. Trimming cost V 0 bases and J 0 bases, with 2 bases left between them. This CDR3 is built from 13 residues. CDR3 residues: CASSLEANYGYTF. The CDR3 DNA follows: TGTGCCAGCAGCTTAGAAGCTAACTATGGCTACACCTTC.

CDR3 amino acids: CASSEMESFNYGYTF. CDR3 DNA sequence: TGTGCCAGCAGTGAAATGGAGAGCTTCAACTATGGCTACACCTTC. V usage is TRBV6-1 and J usage is TRBJ1-2, with unresolved D. CDR3 length: 15 amino acids. Trimming stripped 2 bases from V and 2 bases from J, with 12 bases between. Germline values: CDR1 MNHNS, CDR2 SASEGT.

This clone has more than one count but fewer than ten. The V call is TRBV7-9, the J call TRBJ1-2; TRBD1 matches at 7 bases. Germline CDR1 SEHNR, CDR2 FQNEAQ (reference sequence). Germline trimming cut 5 bases from V and 8 bases from J; bases unmatched to any gene: 8. CDR3 length: 13 amino acids. Here the CDR3 reads CASSPTGTSGYTF. The CDR3, as DNA: TGTGCCAGCAGCCCGACAGGGACTTCCGGCTACACCTTC.

This clone was counted at least ten times. V is TRBV28 and J is TRBJ1-5; a weak D match, TRBD1 (5 bases). CDR1 and CDR2 from the germline V gene are MDHEN and SYDVKM. Between the trimmed V and J ends, which lost 5 bases and 1 base, there was a span of 9 bases. The CDR3 spans 14 residues. CDR3 in amino acids: CASSRAGSNQPQHF. In nucleotides, the CDR3 is TGTGCCAGCAGTAGAGCAGGGAGCAATCAGCCCCAGCATTTT. Based on the CDR3 plus reference TRBV28 and TRBJ1-5, the full variable domain is DVKVTQSSRYLVKRTGEKVFLECVQDMDHENMFWYRQDPGLGLRLIYFSYDVKMKEKGDIPEGYSVSREKKERFSLILESASTNQTSMYLCASSRAGSNQPQHFGDGTRLSIL.

The table lists this clone with a few counts. The rearrangement links TRBV2 to TRBJ1-2; the match to TRBD1 covers 7 bases. There are 13 residues in the CDR3. V was pared by 3 bases and J by 3 bases, with 1 base of the junction left unmatched. Germline CDR1 SNHLY, CDR2 FYNNEI. CDR3 protein: CASSDTGDYGYTF. The DNA for the CDR3 is TGTGCCAGCAGTGATACAGGGGACTATGGCTACACCTTC.

Only a few counts were recorded for this clone. The chain couples TRBV18 to TRBJ1-1; D possibly corresponds to TRBD1 (6 bases). The germline CDR1 and CDR2 sequences are KGHSH and LQKENI. Trimming removed 1 base from V and 6 bases from J, with 12 bases in between. The CDR3 loop spans 14 amino acids. In DNA, the CDR3 is TGTGCCAGCTCACCACGCGGGGGGCGGGCTGAAGCTTTCTTT. This gives the protein CASSPRGGRAEAFF.

V usage is TRBV7-9 and J usage is TRBJ2-3; D is uncertain. Germline V CDR1 and CDR2: SEHNR, FQNEAQ (reference sequence). This CDR3 has 14 residues. V dropped 5 bases and J dropped 2 bases, with 11 bases sitting between them. The CDR3 loop reads CASSPAIDTDTQYF. CDR3 DNA sequence: TGTGCCAGCAGCCCAGCGATAGACACAGATACGCAGTATTTT.

The chain is built from TRBV6-5 and TRBJ1-2, with 7 bases matching TRBD1. The CDR3 contains 12 residues. The trim removed 11 bases at V and 0 bases at J, leaving 3 bases unmatched. The germline CDR1 and CDR2 sequences are MNHEY and SVGAGI. The CDR3 protein is CAGQGANYGYTF. The CDR3 coding sequence is TGTGCCGGCCAGGGGGCTAACTATGGCTACACCTTC.

V gene TRBV6-5 combines with J gene TRBJ1-1, with unresolved D. Germline CDR1 and CDR2: MNHEY and SVGAGI. CDR3 length: 12 amino acids. The germline V and J ends were trimmed by 2 bases and 2 bases, with 3 bases remaining between them. The CDR3 protein is CASSYRNTEAFF. The CDR3 coding sequence is TGTGCCAGCAGTTACAGAAACACTGAAGCTTTCTTT.

The V gene is TRBV7-7, the J gene TRBJ2-3; D gene ambiguous. The V gene lost 5 bases and the J gene lost 3 bases, with 9 bases spanning the gap. The V gene's germline CDR1 is SSHAT and CDR2 FNYEAQ (reference sequence). The CDR3 length is 13 residues. Here the CDR3 reads CASSPIFTDTQYF. The CDR3 DNA sequence: TGTGCCAGCAGCCCCATCTTTACAGATACGCAGTATTTT.

This chain links TRBV6-5 with TRBJ1-1; 7 positions agree with TRBD1. In germline, CDR1 is MNHEY, CDR2 SVGAGI. The J segment lost 4 bases and the V segment lost 2 bases, leaving 4 bases of the junction unmatched. The CDR3 has 14 residues. CDR3 DNA sequence: TGTGCCAGCAGTTACACCAGGGGGGGCACTGAAGCTTTCTTT. Protein sequence: CASSYTRGGTEAFF.

The chain has TRBV5-1 and TRBJ2-4, with a weak D call TRBD2 (7 bases). The germline V gene has CDR1 SGHRS and CDR2 YFSETQ. The CDR3 covers 14 residues. The V gene lost 3 bases and the J gene lost 7 bases, with 14 bases spanning the gap. CDR3 DNA: TGCGCCAGCAGCTCCGAAGGGGGGGGGAACATTCAGTACTTC. Translated: CASSSEGGGNIQYF.

The CDR3 protein is CASSFSSGPYEQYV. For the CDR3, the DNA is TGTGCCAGCAGCTTCTCGTCCGGTCCCTACGAGCAGTACGTC. The chain couples TRBV7-9 to TRBJ2-7; D remains unclear. The germline V gene encodes CDR1 SEHNR and CDR2 FQNEAQ (reference sequence). V was cut by 3 bases and J by 2 bases, with 11 bases left in between. The CDR3 length is 14 residues.

The J gene is TRBJ1-5, the V gene TRBV7-9; 7 bases agree with TRBD1. The CDR3 length is 14 residues. With V trimmed by 2 bases and J by 3 bases, 1 base remained unmatched. Germline CDR1 and CDR2: SEHNR and FQNEAQ (reference sequence). CDR3 DNA sequence: TGTGCCAGCAGCTTAAAGGGGGCCAATCAGCCCCAGCATTTT. Its translation is CASSLKGANQPQHF.

This chain links TRBV19 with TRBJ2-1; unclear D gene. The CDR3 length is 10 residues. With 5 bases removed from V and 15 bases from J, the gap between germline ends came to 11 bases. CDR1 LNHDA and CDR2 SQIVND come from the germline V gene (reference sequence). The CDR3 DNA reads as TGTGCCAGTAGTCCTCCTTTCCGGTTCTTC. Its translation is CASSPPFRFF.

DNA of the CDR3: TGTGCCAGCAATAGGAGGGACGTGGGTGAGCAGTTCTTC. This translates into CASNRRDVGEQFF. The chain combines TRBV2 with TRBJ2-1; TRBD2 is a possible D gene (6 bases). The ends were cut back, 7 bases at V and 9 bases at J, with 16 bases in the middle. The CDR3 spans 13 residues. Germline CDR1 SNHLY, CDR2 FYNNEI.

The gene calls are TRBV7-8 and TRBJ1-1; D call uncertain. Germline CDR1 SGHVS, CDR2 FQNEAQ. Trimming pared 4 bases from V and 1 base from J, leaving 7 bases between. This CDR3 is 13 amino acids long. The CDR3 DNA is TGTGCCAGCAGCTCAGCCAGGAACACTGAAGCTTTCTTT. Translation gives CASSSARNTEAFF.

Details on this clone: The sample holds other DNA sequences that translate to the same CDR3. The chain couples TRBV14 to TRBJ2-5; no reliable D call. Trimming stripped 4 bases from V and 5 bases from J, with 5 bases between. The V gene's germline CDR1 is SGHDN and CDR2 FVKESK. The CDR3 extends over 11 amino acids. CDR3 in DNA: TGTGCCAGCAGCCGATGGGAGACCCAGTACTTC. Translating it yields CASSRWETQYF.

The rearrangement uses TRBV7-9 and TRBJ1-1; 12 bases align to TRBD1. V shed 8 bases and J 5 bases; nucleotides not matched to a gene: 3. The CDR3 consists of 13 residues. The germline V gene has CDR1 SEHNR and CDR2 FQNEAQ (reference sequence). This CDR3 is CASGGQGATEAFF. CDR3 sequence (DNA): TGTGCCAGCGGGGGACAGGGGGCGACTGAAGCTTTCTTT.